This T cell receptor (beta chain) originates from a study of regulatory T cells in long-lasting Graves disease. The TCR beta library used iRepertoire HTBI primers with Arm-PCR amplification of CDR3. TCRdb redid the calling of the multiplex PCR reads with MiXCR, one entry per CDR3 protein. The repertoire holds about 220,000 distinct CDR3 sequences, with roughly 19% as singletons. V was cut by 4 bases and J by 7 bases, with 20 bases left in between. This CDR3 contains 15 residues. Germline V gene sequence: CDR1 SGDLS, CDR2 YYNGEE. This clonotype was seen repeatedly, ten times or more. Time point specified: newly diagnosed GD, antithyroid drugs for less than 3 months. PBMC-derived RNA was used for the TCR library. This sample also appeared in a second study, on T cells in Graves' hyperthyroidism and ophthalmopathy. That paper states: Researchers ran a first-round RT-PCR on the TCR CDR3 using the HTBI primer set. Among thyroid clonotypes expanded above 0.001, most also appeared in blood.

The sample consisted of peripheral blood mononuclear cells (PBMCs), taken at new diagnosis, from a patient treated with antithyroid drugs. The V call is TRBV9, the J call TRBJ1-2; the D gene is possibly TRBD1 (6 bases). This TCR derives from a woman aged 30 to 39 with Graves disease. This CDR3 is CASSLTKTGARGYTF. In nucleotides, the CDR3 is TGTGCCAGCAGCCTTACTAAAACGGGGGCGCGTGGCTACACCTTC.